What follows are 9 T cell receptor beta chains derived from one specimen sequenced in a study of blood T cell repertoires in COVID-19. Clones were sequenced by immunoSEQ multiplex PCR, and TCRdb holds only the in-frame ones, with some missing. Of 400,000 to 450,000 clones in the sample, approximately 89% were seen once. The material sequenced was peripheral blood. All receptors derive from a woman aged 45-65 years with COVID-19, enrolled during active disease.

The J gene is TRBJ2-5, the V gene TRBV2; 8 bases match TRBD1. J was trimmed by 1 base and V by 6 bases; bases with no gene match: 10. The CDR3 has 16 residues. Germline CDR1 reads SNHLY; CDR2 reads FYNNEI. The CDR3 protein is CASRARTGLGQETQYF. The CDR3, as DNA: TGTGCCAGCAGAGCCCGGACAGGGCTAGGCCAAGAGACCCAGTACTTC. Complete variable domain (other parts from reference TRBV2 and TRBJ2-5): EPEVTQTPSHQVTQMGQEVILRCVPISNHLYFYWYRQILGQKVEFLVSFYNNEISEKSEIFDDQFSVERPDGSNFTLKIRSTKLEDSAMYFCASRARTGLGQETQYFGPGTRLLVL.

This clone was seen a few times. The chain joins TRBV7-3 to TRBJ2-7, with a tentative D call TRBD1 (6 bases). Per germline, CDR1 SGHTA and CDR2 FQGTGA. This CDR3 has 15 residues. V lost 2 bases, J lost 2 bases, and 13 bases lay in between. CDR3 in DNA: TGTGCCAGCAGCTTATCAACAGGGTCCCCCTACGAGCAGTACTTC. Translating gives CASSLSTGSPYEQYF.

This chain links TRBV5-1 with TRBJ2-7; 7 bases fit TRBD1. This CDR3 is built from 17 residues. Germline V lookup: CDR1 SGHRS, CDR2 YFSETQ. V lost 4 bases to trimming and J lost 1 base; unmatched junction nucleotides: 14. The CDR3 DNA sequence: TGCGCCAGCAGCCCCCGAGGCTTTGGGACAGAGTCCTACGAGCAGTACTTC. As protein: CASSPRGFGTESYEQYF.

This sequence joins TRBV10-3 and TRBJ2-7, with D perhaps TRBD1 (6 bases). This CDR3 spans 13 amino acids. V was pared by 11 bases and J by 4 bases, with 18 bases between. Germline CDR1 ENHRY, CDR2 SYGVKD. In DNA form, the CDR3 reads TGTGCCGCCCAGGAAGACAGGTCTTACGAGCAGTACTTC. As protein: CAAQEDRSYEQYF.

The chain carries TRBV19 and TRBJ2-2, with D perhaps matching TRBD1 (6 bases). This CDR3 is 14 amino acids long. The germline V and J ends were trimmed by 10 bases and 4 bases, with 16 bases remaining between them. CDR1 LNHDA and CDR2 SQIVND come from the germline V gene (reference sequence). The CDR3 DNA is TGTGCCATCCAACCCGCACAGGGCACCGGGGAGCTGTTTTTT. Translating it yields CAIQPAQGTGELFF.

This clone was detected only a few times. Within the sample, other DNA sequences also encode this same CDR3. The chain couples TRBV12-3 or TRBV12-4 to TRBJ1-1, with 9 bases identical to TRBD1. Germline trimming cut 6 bases from V and 3 bases from J; bases unmatched to any gene: 2. This CDR3 contains 13 residues. CDR3 residues: CASRRQGDTEAFF. DNA for the CDR3: TGTGCCAGCAGGCGACAGGGGGACACTGAAGCTTTCTTT.

This clone came up once. The chain uses TRBV28 and TRBJ1-5; tentative D call: TRBD1 (6 bases). The CDR3 totals 16 residues. V was clipped by 6 bases and J by 5 bases, with 20 bases between them. Germline CDR1 reads MDHEN; CDR2 reads SYDVKM. The CDR3, as DNA: TGTGCCAGCAGCCCACAGGGTAGGGGGGGAGATCAGCCCCAGCATTTT. As protein: CASSPQGRGGDQPQHF.

The rearrangement links TRBV6-1 to TRBJ1-2; D not resolved. Germline CDR1 reads MNHNS; CDR2 reads SASEGT. Trimming took 3 bases from V and 6 from J, leaving 11 bases between them. The CDR3 length is 13 residues. CDR3 sequence: CASSEPPWHGYTF. The DNA of the CDR3 is TGTGCCAGCAGTGAGCCACCCTGGCATGGCTACACCTTC.

The rearrangement uses TRBV28 and TRBJ2-7, with 8 bases fitting TRBD1. The CDR3 totals 14 residues. CDR1 MDHEN and CDR2 SYDVKM come from the germline V gene. V was pared by 6 bases and J by 4 bases, with 8 bases of the junction left unmatched. The CDR3 protein is CASREQGAVYEQYF. The CDR3 DNA reads as TGTGCCAGCAGAGAGCAGGGGGCAGTATACGAGCAGTACTTC.